The sequence of this T cell receptor beta chain was determined in a study of beta chain features in type 1 diabetes. From germline, CDR1 is SQVTM and CDR2 ANQGSEA. The CDR3 covers 13 residues. Trimming stripped 8 bases from V and 5 bases from J, with 15 bases between. The sequenced template was cDNA made from the entire isolated RNA. Sequencing used immunoSEQ multiplex PCR; TCRdb keeps in-frame clones, though not all of them. The sample lists about 620,000 clones, around 16% seen once, with about 0.097% in the top ten. The rearrangement uses TRBV29-1 and TRBJ2-2, with a tentative D call TRBD2 (6 bases). The clonotype was recovered from a young man in good health. The sequenced material came from naive CD4+ T cells from blood. The CDR3 loop reads CSHGLGGTGELFF. Written as DNA, the CDR3 is TGCAGCCACGGGCTGGGGGGAACCGGGGAGCTGTTTTTT.